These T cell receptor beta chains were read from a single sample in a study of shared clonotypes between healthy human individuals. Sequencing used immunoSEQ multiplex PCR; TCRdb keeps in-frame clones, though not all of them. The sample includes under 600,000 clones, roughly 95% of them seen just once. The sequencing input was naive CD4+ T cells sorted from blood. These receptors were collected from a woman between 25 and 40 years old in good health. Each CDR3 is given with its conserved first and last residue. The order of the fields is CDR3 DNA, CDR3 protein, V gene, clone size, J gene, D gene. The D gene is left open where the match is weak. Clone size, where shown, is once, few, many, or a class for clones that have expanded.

cdr3_nt: TGTGCCAGCAGCTTAGAGACAAGGGTCAATGAGCAGTTCTTC
cdr3_aa: CASSLETRVNEQFF
v_call: TRBV7-9
clone_size: NA
j_call: TRBJ2-1
d_call: NA

cdr3_nt: TGTGCCAGTAGTGGCTCGGGACAGGAAAATCAGCCCCAGCATTTT
cdr3_aa: CASSGSGQENQPQHF
v_call: TRBV19
clone_size: NA
j_call: TRBJ1-5
d_call: TRBD1

cdr3_nt: TGTGCCAGCAGTGTACGAATAGCGGGAGCCCCTATGAATGAGCAGTTCTTC
cdr3_aa: CASSVRIAGAPMNEQFF
v_call: TRBV27
clone_size: once
j_call: TRBJ2-1
d_call: TRBD2

cdr3_nt: TGTGCCAGCAGTGAGAATGCAGGCGGGGCCAACGTCCTGACTTTC
cdr3_aa: CASSENAGGANVLTF
v_call: TRBV25-1
clone_size: NA
j_call: TRBJ2-6
d_call: NA

cdr3_nt: TGTGCCAGCAGACCGACAGGGGAGGTTTCCTACGAGCAGTACTTC
cdr3_aa: CASRPTGEVSYEQYF
v_call: TRBV28
clone_size: NA
j_call: TRBJ2-7
d_call: TRBD1

cdr3_nt: TGTGCCAGCCAAGCGGGAGACGGCTACGAGCAGTACTTC
cdr3_aa: CASQAGDGYEQYF
v_call: TRBV19
clone_size: NA
j_call: TRBJ2-7
d_call: TRBD2

cdr3_nt: TGTGCCGGACGAGGGGGTTCCTATAATTCACCCCTCCACTTT
cdr3_aa: CAGRGGSYNSPLHF
v_call: TRBV28
clone_size: NA
j_call: TRBJ1-6
d_call: NA

cdr3_nt: TGTGCCAGCAGCCCAAGGGACAGGGGGAGCTACGAGCAGTACTTC
cdr3_aa: CASSPRDRGSYEQYF
v_call: TRBV13
clone_size: NA
j_call: TRBJ2-7
d_call: TRBD1

cdr3_nt: TGTGCCAGCAGCCAAGATGCGGAGGATGGCTACACCTTC
cdr3_aa: CASSQDAEDGYTF
v_call: TRBV4-2
clone_size: NA
j_call: TRBJ1-2
d_call: NA

cdr3_nt: TGTGCCAGCAGCACTCCGGGACTAGCGGGACCAGTGGGGGAGCTGTTTTTT
cdr3_aa: CASSTPGLAGPVGELFF
v_call: TRBV28
clone_size: NA
j_call: TRBJ2-2
d_call: TRBD2

cdr3_nt: TGTGCCAGCAGCGTAGGGGGAGACTCTGGGGCCAACGTCCTGACTTTC
cdr3_aa: CASSVGGDSGANVLTF
v_call: TRBV9
clone_size: NA
j_call: TRBJ2-6
d_call: NA

cdr3_nt: TGTGCCAGCAGTGGGCTAGCGGGAGGAGATGAGCAGTTCTTC
cdr3_aa: CASSGLAGGDEQFF
v_call: TRBV25-1
clone_size: NA
j_call: TRBJ2-1
d_call: TRBD2

cdr3_nt: TGCGCCAGCAGCAGGAACAGCAATCAGCCCCAGCATTTT
cdr3_aa: CASSRNSNQPQHF
v_call: TRBV5-1
clone_size: few
j_call: TRBJ1-5
d_call: NA

cdr3_nt: TGCAGCTTTATAACGGACTCCTACAATGAGCAGTTCTTC
cdr3_aa: CSFITDSYNEQFF
v_call: TRBV29-1
clone_size: NA
j_call: TRBJ2-1
d_call: NA

cdr3_nt: TGTGCCAGTGTTGCCTCTGGGGCCAACGTCCTGACTTTC
cdr3_aa: CASVASGANVLTF
v_call: TRBV7-9
clone_size: NA
j_call: TRBJ2-6
d_call: NA

cdr3_nt: TGTGCCAGCAGCTCTAGTGGGGAGACCCAGTACTTC
cdr3_aa: CASSSSGETQYF
v_call: TRBV7-9
clone_size: NA
j_call: TRBJ2-5
d_call: NA

cdr3_nt: TGTGCCAGCTCACCACCAAGGGGGACCGGGGGCGAGCAGTACTTC
cdr3_aa: CASSPPRGTGGEQYF
v_call: TRBV18
clone_size: NA
j_call: TRBJ2-7
d_call: NA

cdr3_nt: TGTGCCAGCAGCTTAACGGGGGCGGTCACTGAAGCTTTCTTT
cdr3_aa: CASSLTGAVTEAFF
v_call: TRBV7-2
clone_size: NA
j_call: TRBJ1-1
d_call: NA

cdr3_nt: TGTGCCAGCAGTTTTGACAGCTCCTACGAGCAGTACTTC
cdr3_aa: CASSFDSSYEQYF
v_call: TRBV28
clone_size: NA
j_call: TRBJ2-7
d_call: NA

cdr3_nt: TGTGCCAGTATGGGCGGGGGTCGTAGCACAGATACGCAGTATTTT
cdr3_aa: CASMGGGRSTDTQYF
v_call: TRBV19
clone_size: NA
j_call: TRBJ2-3
d_call: TRBD2

cdr3_nt: TGTGCCAGTGCCTCCCTCCAAGGGGGGGCAGATACGCAGTATTTT
cdr3_aa: CASASLQGGADTQYF
v_call: TRBV6-5
clone_size: NA
j_call: TRBJ2-3
d_call: NA

cdr3_nt: TGTGCCAGCAGTCAGTACAACCTGGACGAGCAGTACTTC
cdr3_aa: CASSQYNLDEQYF
v_call: TRBV14
clone_size: once
j_call: TRBJ2-7
d_call: NA